Listed below are T cell receptor beta chains from one sample, sequenced in a study of blood T cell repertoires in COVID-19. Clones were read by immunoSEQ multiplex PCR, and TCRdb kept only the in-frame ones, dropping some. The top ten hold 3.9% of the sample, which has 90,000 to 150,000 clones, approximately 81% seen once. Input material: peripheral blood. These receptors were collected from a man aged 55 to 70 with acute or convalescent COVID-19. Both conserved end residues are part of each CDR3. The D gene is left open where the match is weak.

cdr3_aa: CASTFLSTWTAGAYSGANVLTF; cdr3_nt: TGTGCCAGCACCTTTCTATCAACCTGGACGGCGGGAGCCTACTCTGGGGCCAACGTCCTGACTTTC; d_call: TRBD2; j_call: TRBJ2-6; v_call: TRBV3-1/TRBV3-2
cdr3_aa: CASSRGQGVTGELFF; cdr3_nt: TGTGCCAGCAGCCGAGGTCAGGGTGTGACCGGGGAGCTGTTTTTT; d_call: -; j_call: TRBJ2-2; v_call: TRBV4-2
cdr3_aa: CASSGGSGQSYEQYF; cdr3_nt: TGTGCCAGCAGCGGAGGGAGTGGTCAATCCTACGAGCAGTACTTC; d_call: -; j_call: TRBJ2-7; v_call: TRBV7-2
cdr3_aa: CASSRDIWETQYF; cdr3_nt: TGTGCCAGCAGCCGGGACATCTGGGAGACCCAGTACTTC; d_call: -; j_call: TRBJ2-5; v_call: TRBV28
cdr3_aa: CASSLTRVLAKNIQYF; cdr3_nt: TGTGCCAGCAGCCTTACCCGGGTCCTAGCCAAAAACATTCAGTACTTC; d_call: -; j_call: TRBJ2-4; v_call: TRBV7-6
cdr3_aa: CASSHETGVRETQYF; cdr3_nt: TGTGCCAGCAGCCACGAGACAGGGGTGCGGGAGACCCAGTACTTC; d_call: TRBD1; j_call: TRBJ2-5; v_call: TRBV11-2
cdr3_aa: CASRQGPNTEAFF; cdr3_nt: TGTGCCAGCAGGCAGGGTCCGAACACTGAAGCTTTCTTT; d_call: -; j_call: TRBJ1-1; v_call: TRBV11-1
cdr3_aa: CASKAGFSGANVLTF; cdr3_nt: TGTGCCAGTAAAGCAGGTTTCTCTGGGGCCAACGTCCTGACTTTC; d_call: -; j_call: TRBJ2-6; v_call: TRBV19
cdr3_aa: CASSIRGRAGATYEQYF; cdr3_nt: TGTGCCAGTAGCATTCGCGGGAGAGCAGGGGCCACTTACGAGCAGTACTTC; d_call: -; j_call: TRBJ2-7; v_call: TRBV19
cdr3_aa: CASSLRHLRGRETQYF; cdr3_nt: TGTGCCAGCAGCTTACGGCATCTACGCGGGAGAGAGACCCAGTACTTC; d_call: TRBD2; j_call: TRBJ2-5; v_call: TRBV7-2
cdr3_aa: CASSSLAGVADTQYF; cdr3_nt: TGTGCCAGCAGCTCCCTAGCGGGAGTCGCAGATACGCAGTATTTT; d_call: TRBD2; j_call: TRBJ2-3; v_call: TRBV11-2
cdr3_aa: CASSLSLARRAQYF; cdr3_nt: TGTGCCAGCAGTTTATCGCTCGCCCGGAGGGCCCAGTACTTC; d_call: -; j_call: TRBJ2-5; v_call: TRBV28
cdr3_aa: CASRDEGQGKGQPQHF; cdr3_nt: TGTGCCAGTAGGGATGAGGGCCAGGGGAAAGGACAGCCCCAGCATTTT; d_call: -; j_call: TRBJ1-5; v_call: TRBV19
cdr3_aa: CASSPDWAGTQYF; cdr3_nt: TGTGCCAGCAGCCCAGACTGGGCGGGGACGCAGTATTTT; d_call: -; j_call: TRBJ2-3; v_call: TRBV11-2
cdr3_aa: CASILRQGVDTQYF; cdr3_nt: TGTGCCAGCATCCTAAGACAGGGTGTGGATACGCAGTATTTT; d_call: TRBD1; j_call: TRBJ2-3; v_call: TRBV11-2
cdr3_aa: CASSQRTGVVTEQFF; cdr3_nt: TGTGCCAGCAGCCAGAGGACAGGGGTGGTGACTGAGCAGTTCTTC; d_call: TRBD1; j_call: TRBJ2-1; v_call: TRBV7-9
cdr3_aa: CASSPGQGFEAFF; cdr3_nt: TGTGCCAGCTCCCCAGGACAGGGATTTGAAGCTTTCTTT; d_call: TRBD1; j_call: TRBJ1-1; v_call: TRBV18
cdr3_aa: CASSRQTGGSSPLHF; cdr3_nt: TGTGCCAGCAGTCGTCAGACAGGGGGCAGTTCACCCCTCCACTTT; d_call: TRBD1; j_call: TRBJ1-6; v_call: TRBV7-2
cdr3_aa: CASSISGLLRSETQYF; cdr3_nt: TGTGCCAGTAGTATTTCCGGACTTTTAAGGTCAGAGACCCAGTACTTC; d_call: -; j_call: TRBJ2-5; v_call: TRBV19
cdr3_aa: CASSDSINSMGNIQYF; cdr3_nt: TGTGCCAGCTCGGACAGTATCAACAGCATGGGAAACATTCAGTACTTC; d_call: -; j_call: TRBJ2-4; v_call: TRBV18
cdr3_aa: CASSQDRAGGSNIQYF; cdr3_nt: TGCGCCAGCAGCCAAGATCGGGCAGGGGGCTCAAACATTCAGTACTTC; d_call: TRBD1; j_call: TRBJ2-4; v_call: TRBV4-3
cdr3_aa: CASTPATWTSSYNEQFF; cdr3_nt: TGCGCCAGCACCCCCGCCACCTGGACTAGCTCCTACAATGAGCAGTTCTTC; d_call: TRBD2; j_call: TRBJ2-1; v_call: TRBV5-1
cdr3_aa: CAWGTSGRARGDTQYF; cdr3_nt: TGTGCCTGGGGGACTAGCGGGAGGGCGAGGGGAGATACGCAGTATTTT; d_call: TRBD2; j_call: TRBJ2-3; v_call: TRBV30
cdr3_aa: CSVAPSGNYNEQFF; cdr3_nt: TGCAGCGTTGCCCCTAGCGGGAATTACAATGAGCAGTTCTTC; d_call: TRBD2; j_call: TRBJ2-1; v_call: TRBV29-1
cdr3_aa: CASSPRPFDRGPLDTQYF; cdr3_nt: TGTGCCAGCAGTCCCCGACCCTTCGACAGGGGGCCGTTAGATACGCAGTATTTT; d_call: TRBD1; j_call: TRBJ2-3; v_call: TRBV6-6
cdr3_aa: CASSSQGSEAFF; cdr3_nt: TGTGCCAGCAGCTCACAGGGCTCTGAAGCTTTCTTT; d_call: -; j_call: TRBJ1-1; v_call: TRBV9
cdr3_aa: CASSLRQGDEAFF; cdr3_nt: TGTGCCAGCAGTCTTAGACAGGGAGATGAAGCTTTCTTT; d_call: TRBD1; j_call: TRBJ1-1; v_call: TRBV6-4
cdr3_aa: CASTVTYNEQFF; cdr3_nt: TGTGCCAGCACCGTTACCTACAATGAGCAGTTCTTC; d_call: -; j_call: TRBJ2-1; v_call: TRBV7-9
cdr3_aa: CASSERGGYGYTF; cdr3_nt: TGTGCCAGCAGTGAACGGGGAGGGTATGGCTACACCTTC; d_call: -; j_call: TRBJ1-2; v_call: TRBV27
cdr3_aa: CASSLEGGQGSSEQFF; cdr3_nt: TGTGCCAGCAGCTTAGAAGGGGGACAGGGCAGTAGTGAGCAGTTCTTC; d_call: TRBD1; j_call: TRBJ2-1; v_call: TRBV11-3
cdr3_aa: CASSLVAMNTEAFF; cdr3_nt: TGTGCCAGCAGCTTGGTGGCCATGAACACTGAAGCTTTCTTT; d_call: -; j_call: TRBJ1-1; v_call: TRBV7-8
cdr3_aa: CASSPGVFGEQYF; cdr3_nt: TGTGCCAGCAGCCCCGGGGTGTTTGGCGAGCAGTACTTC; d_call: -; j_call: TRBJ2-7; v_call: TRBV7-2
cdr3_aa: CASRGLDRGYQETQYF; cdr3_nt: TGTGCCAGCCGCGGGTTGGACAGGGGATACCAAGAGACCCAGTACTTC; d_call: TRBD1; j_call: TRBJ2-5; v_call: TRBV27
cdr3_aa: CSVAGQVNQPQHF; cdr3_nt: TGCAGCGTGGCGGGACAGGTAAATCAGCCCCAGCATTTT; d_call: TRBD1; j_call: TRBJ1-5; v_call: TRBV29-1
cdr3_aa: CASSLQGDTEAFF; cdr3_nt: TGTGCCAGCAGTTTACAGGGGGACACTGAAGCTTTCTTT; d_call: TRBD1; j_call: TRBJ1-1; v_call: TRBV6-5
cdr3_aa: CASSIRGFGSYNEQFF; cdr3_nt: TGTGCCAGTAGTATCCGCGGCTTTGGCTCCTACAATGAGCAGTTCTTC; d_call: -; j_call: TRBJ2-1; v_call: TRBV19
cdr3_aa: CASSLQGRTYEQYF; cdr3_nt: TGTGCCAGCAGCTTGCAGGGTAGGACCTACGAGCAGTACTTC; d_call: -; j_call: TRBJ2-7; v_call: TRBV7-2
cdr3_aa: CASSSEGASTYEQYF; cdr3_nt: TGTGCCAGCAGTTCGGAGGGGGCTAGCACCTACGAGCAGTACTTC; d_call: -; j_call: TRBJ2-7; v_call: TRBV28
cdr3_aa: CASRLAGVLRNEQFF; cdr3_nt: TGTGCCAGCAGACTAGCGGGAGTTCTAAGGAATGAGCAGTTCTTC; d_call: TRBD2; j_call: TRBJ2-1; v_call: TRBV2
cdr3_aa: CASSQDTLAGAGANVLTF; cdr3_nt: TGCGCCAGCAGCCAAGATACTCTAGCGGGAGCTGGGGCCAACGTCCTGACTTTC; d_call: TRBD2; j_call: TRBJ2-6; v_call: TRBV4-3
cdr3_aa: CASSPSAGVPYGYTF; cdr3_nt: TGTGCCAGCAGCCCCAGCGCGGGGGTCCCCTATGGCTACACCTTC; d_call: -; j_call: TRBJ1-2; v_call: TRBV7-2
cdr3_aa: CASSQERGLPTNEKLFF; cdr3_nt: TGTGCCAGCAGCCAAGAAAGGGGGCTCCCAACTAATGAAAAACTGTTTTTT; d_call: TRBD1; j_call: TRBJ1-4; v_call: TRBV3-1/TRBV3-2
cdr3_aa: CASSDSRGDQPQHF; cdr3_nt: TGTGCCAGCAGTGACTCGAGAGGAGATCAGCCCCAGCATTTT; d_call: -; j_call: TRBJ1-5; v_call: TRBV6-4
cdr3_aa: CASSLGQGDQPQHF; cdr3_nt: TGTGCCAGCAGCTTGGGACAGGGCGATCAGCCCCAGCATTTT; d_call: TRBD1; j_call: TRBJ1-5; v_call: TRBV7-2
cdr3_aa: CASSAKAGSKVNEQFF; cdr3_nt: TGTGCCAGCAGCGCTAAAGCGGGCTCGAAGGTCAATGAGCAGTTCTTC; d_call: -; j_call: TRBJ2-1; v_call: TRBV7-3
cdr3_aa: CASSFTTGQAYGYTF; cdr3_nt: TGTGCCAGCAGTTTCACCACCGGACAGGCCTATGGCTACACCTTC; d_call: TRBD1; j_call: TRBJ1-2; v_call: TRBV6-5
cdr3_aa: CARRGTGGTNQPQHF; cdr3_nt: TGTGCCAGGAGGGGGACAGGGGGCACCAATCAGCCCCAGCATTTT; d_call: TRBD1; j_call: TRBJ1-5; v_call: TRBV28
cdr3_aa: CSVEGQGGRAYGYTF; cdr3_nt: TGCAGCGTTGAAGGCCAAGGAGGGCGCGCCTATGGCTACACCTTC; d_call: -; j_call: TRBJ1-2; v_call: TRBV29-1
cdr3_aa: CASRSRQKLFF; cdr3_nt: TGTGCCAGCAGATCCCGACAGAAACTGTTTTTT; d_call: -; j_call: TRBJ1-4; v_call: TRBV6-5
cdr3_aa: CASSQDGQLAGVVGELFF; cdr3_nt: TGCGCCAGCAGCCAAGATGGGCAACTAGCGGGAGTAGTCGGGGAGCTGTTTTTT; d_call: TRBD2; j_call: TRBJ2-2; v_call: TRBV4-1
cdr3_aa: CASSQESDTGESNEQFF; cdr3_nt: TGCGCCAGCAGCCAAGAAAGCGATACAGGGGAAAGCAATGAGCAGTTCTTC; d_call: TRBD1; j_call: TRBJ2-1; v_call: TRBV4-3
cdr3_aa: CASSYGGKQPQHF; cdr3_nt: TGTGCCAGCAGTTACGGCGGGAAACAGCCCCAGCATTTT; d_call: -; j_call: TRBJ1-5; v_call: TRBV6-6
cdr3_aa: CASSRSGTGSSYEQYF; cdr3_nt: TGTGCCAGTAGTCGTTCGGGGACAGGGAGCTCCTACGAGCAGTACTTC; d_call: TRBD1; j_call: TRBJ2-7; v_call: TRBV19
cdr3_aa: CASSFTGDRGNEKLFF; cdr3_nt: TGCGCCAGCAGTTTTACAGGGGACCGGGGCAATGAAAAACTGTTTTTT; d_call: TRBD1; j_call: TRBJ1-4; v_call: TRBV5-1
cdr3_aa: CASTTTTDTQYF; cdr3_nt: TGTGCCAGCACCACTACAACAGATACGCAGTATTTT; d_call: -; j_call: TRBJ2-3; v_call: TRBV28
cdr3_aa: CASSGGTAIETQYF; cdr3_nt: TGTGCCAGCAGCGGAGGAACGGCAATCGAGACCCAGTACTTC; d_call: -; j_call: TRBJ2-5; v_call: TRBV5-5
cdr3_aa: CASSLGQGRENTIYF; cdr3_nt: TGTGCCAGCAGCTTGGGGCAGGGGAGAGAAAACACCATATATTTT; d_call: -; j_call: TRBJ1-3; v_call: TRBV5-6